Below are 17 T cell receptor beta chains sequenced from a single sample in a study of shared clonotypes between healthy human individuals. Libraries were prepared by immunoSEQ multiplex PCR; TCRdb keeps only in-frame clonotypes and omits some of them. In the table there are 550,000 to 850,000 clones, around 77% of which are singletons. Input material: memory CD4+ T cells sorted from blood. Documented subset: CD45RA-negative fraction. The receptor set was obtained from a woman in her 30s in good health.

The table lists this clone with many counts. The chain has TRBV6-1 and TRBJ1-1; D might be TRBD1 (5 bases). The CDR3 consists of 13 residues. Germline CDR1 MNHNS, CDR2 SASEGT. Trimming cost V 6 bases and J 1 base, with 9 bases left between them. DNA for the CDR3: TGTGCCAGCAGGAATGGACAGAACACTGAAGCTTTCTTT. It codes for CASRNGQNTEAFF.

The chain employs TRBV5-1 and TRBJ2-1; 7 bases line up with TRBD2. The CDR3 covers 14 residues. Germline V gene data show CDR1 as SGHRS and CDR2 as YFSETQ. The CDR3 DNA reads TGCGCGACAAGCGGGACCGGCTCCTACAATGAGCAGTTCTTC. Its protein product is CATSGTGSYNEQFF.

The sample holds a few counts of this clone. This chain uses TRBV18 with TRBJ2-2, with 8 bases fitting TRBD1. J was trimmed by 0 bases and V by 3 bases; bases with no gene match: 6. This CDR3 comprises 17 residues. CDR1 KGHSH and CDR2 LQKENI come from the germline V gene. This CDR3 reads CASSPEQGAPNTGELFF. The CDR3 nucleotides read TGTGCCAGCTCACCTGAGCAGGGGGCCCCGAACACCGGGGAGCTGTTTTTT.

This clone was picked up one time. The V call is TRBV10-2, the J call TRBJ1-2; 7 nucleotides match TRBD1. There are 12 residues in the CDR3. Germline V gives CDR1 WSHSY, CDR2 SAAADI. With V trimmed by 11 bases and J by 6 bases, 9 bases remained unmatched. In DNA, the CDR3 is TGCGCCTCCGAAGGGGGCGCGGATGGCTACACCTTC. Residues: CASEGGADGYTF.

The gene calls are TRBV5-1 and TRBJ2-3; weak D call: TRBD2 (6 bases). This CDR3 spans 13 amino acids. V dropped 7 bases and J dropped 5 bases, with 14 bases sitting between them. CDR1 is SGHRS and CDR2 is YFSETQ in the germline V gene. In nucleotides, the CDR3 is TGCGCCAGCTCCCGGGACTTCAAAGATACGCAGTATTTT. Translating gives CASSRDFKDTQYF. The entire variable domain, with the rest obtained from reference TRBV5-1 and TRBJ2-3, is as follows: KAGVTQTPRYLIKTRGQQVTLSCSPISGHRSVSWYQQTPGQGLQFLFEYFSETQRNKGNFPGRFSGRQFSNSRSEMNVSTLELGDSALYLCASSRDFKDTQYFGPGTRLTVL.

This clone was detected only a few times. The chain employs TRBV27 and TRBJ1-5; 8 bases are a match to TRBD1. Trimming removed 6 bases from V and 6 bases from J; junction bases left unmatched: 13. The CDR3 length is 16 residues. Germline-derived CDR1 and CDR2 are MNHEY and SMNVEV (reference sequence). The CDR3 loop is CASRDRGRGLGQPQHF. The CDR3 coding sequence is TGTGCCAGCAGAGACAGGGGACGGGGATTAGGTCAGCCCCAGCATTTT.

The chain links TRBV14 to TRBJ1-6, with D hard to call. This CDR3 region has 14 residues. V was shortened by 3 bases and J by 9 bases, with 12 bases between the two germline ends. CDR1 is SGHDN and CDR2 is FVKESK in the germline V gene. CDR3 nucleotide sequence: TGTGCCAGCAGCCATGACCCACTGATTTCACCCCTCCACTTT. As protein: CASSHDPLISPLHF.

The V gene is TRBV4-1, the J gene TRBJ1-1; a possible D gene is TRBD1 (6 bases). Per germline, CDR1 MGHRA and CDR2 YSYEKL. The CDR3 has 12 residues. V lost 4 bases and J 12 bases, leaving 15 bases between the germline ends. The CDR3 protein is CASSRPGTPPFF. The DNA for the CDR3 is TGCGCCAGCAGCCGACCCGGGACACCTCCTTTCTTT.

The chain combines TRBV28 with TRBJ2-4; D is undetermined. The CDR3 spans 17 residues. The V end was cut by 6 bases, the J end by 0 bases, with 18 bases between. Germline-derived CDR1 and CDR2 are MDHEN and SYDVKM. The CDR3 region has the DNA TGTGCCAGCAGGTCCCGTTTAAGCTGCTTAGCCAAAAACATTCAGTACTTC. Translating gives CASRSRLSCLAKNIQYF. Full variable domain (rest looked up from reference TRBV28 and TRBJ2-4): DVKVTQSSRYLVKRTGEKVFLECVQDMDHENMFWYRQDPGLGLRLIYFSYDVKMKEKGDIPEGYSVSREKKERFSLILESASTNQTSMYLCASRSRLSCLAKNIQYFGAGTRLSVL.

This rearrangement joins TRBV9 to TRBJ2-1; no firm D call. The CDR3 loop spans 15 amino acids. Germline assignment: CDR1 SGDLS and CDR2 YYNGEE. Trimming removed 0 bases from V and 1 base from J, with 8 bases in between. The CDR3, as DNA: TGTGCCAGCAGCGTAGTTGGTAGGTCCTACAATGAGCAGTTCTTC. Amino acids: CASSVVGRSYNEQFF.

Ten or more counts support this clone. The sample has other DNA sequences that encode this CDR3 too. This chain joins TRBV10-3 and TRBJ1-1; 8 bases map to TRBD1. Germline V CDR1 and CDR2: ENHRY, SYGVKD. The CDR3 covers 13 residues. V was clipped by 2 bases and J by 4 bases; unmatched bases: 0. The CDR3 region is CAISEGQGTEAFF. In DNA form, the CDR3 reads TGTGCCATCAGTGAGGGACAGGGCACTGAAGCTTTCTTT.

V gene TRBV6-5 combines with J gene TRBJ1-4, with a possible D match to TRBD1 (5 bases). The CDR3 extends over 16 amino acids. Deletions cut 4 bases from V and 0 bases from J, with 12 bases between. CDR1 and CDR2 from the germline V gene are MNHEY and SVGAGI. CDR3 nucleotide sequence: TGTGCCAGCAGTTCCGGGCAGGGTTCAACTAATGAAAAACTGTTTTTT. Encoded protein: CASSSGQGSTNEKLFF.

The rearrangement uses TRBV11-2 and TRBJ1-1; tentative D call: TRBD1 (5 bases). This CDR3 has 15 residues. Germline CDR1 SGHAT, CDR2 FQNNGV. The V end was cut by 4 bases, the J end by 0 bases, with 12 bases between. Here the CDR3 DNA reads TGTGCCAGCAGCTCCAGGGCGAGCATGAACACTGAAGCTTTCTTT. As protein: CASSSRASMNTEAFF.

This clone was observed a handful of times. The rearrangement links TRBV25-1 to TRBJ2-1; 10 bases match TRBD2. The CDR3 is 16 residues long. V lost 3 bases, J lost 6 bases, and 8 bases stayed unmatched. The germline V gene encodes CDR1 MGHDK and CDR2 SYGVNS. CDR3 residues: CASSEAQAGGLNEQFF. CDR3 in DNA: TGTGCCAGCAGTGAGGCCCAAGCGGGAGGGCTCAATGAGCAGTTCTTC.

The V gene is TRBV7-6, the J gene TRBJ2-5; D uncertain. Germline V gene sequence: CDR1 SGHVS, CDR2 FNYEAQ. Trimming took 7 bases from V and 5 from J, leaving 14 bases between them. CDR3 length: 13 amino acids. CDR3 DNA: TGTGCCAGCAAAACCGGCCCCGGGGAGACCCAGTACTTC. Amino acid sequence: CASKTGPGETQYF.

This clone has just a few counts. This specimen includes other DNA sequences encoding the same CDR3. The chain recombines TRBV9 with TRBJ2-3, with D hard to call. Looked up from germline, CDR1 is SGDLS and CDR2 is YYNGEE. The germline V and J ends were trimmed by 0 bases and 3 bases, with 2 bases remaining between them. There are 12 residues in the CDR3. The CDR3 reads CASSVATDTQYF. The DNA for the CDR3 is TGTGCCAGCAGCGTAGCGACAGATACGCAGTATTTT.

A note on this clone: The same CDR3 arises from other DNA sequences in this sample as well. This chain links TRBV5-1 with TRBJ1-1; unclear D gene. V was cut by 4 bases and J by 0 bases, with 10 bases left in between. The CDR3 runs to 14 residues. Germline CDR1 SGHRS, CDR2 YFSETQ. The CDR3 coding sequence is TGCGCCAGCAGCACGGACGGATTGAACACTGAAGCTTTCTTT. Protein sequence: CASSTDGLNTEAFF.